This T cell receptor (beta chain) was sequenced in a study of STAT5B mutations in CD4+ large granular lymphocyte leukemia. Study in general: Healthy donors showed HLA-associated enrichment of the CDR3 'QG' motif.

The study, taken as a whole, reports: Top patient clones used TRBV06 genes more often: 8/27 versus 2/35 in controls. Patient CD4-sorted repertoires stayed more clonal than healthy ones after leukemic-clone removal.

Assay used: immunoSEQ multiplex PCR; TCRdb lists only in-frame clones, some missing. The table shows about 30,000 clones, with 78% occurring only once. This CDR3 spans 16 amino acids. With V trimmed by 2 bases and J by 4 bases, 4 bases remained unmatched. Germline V CDR1 and CDR2: SNHLY, FYNNEI. A remark on this clone: What it binds is not known.

The sequencing input was CD4+ T cells from blood buffy coats. The chain couples TRBV2 to TRBJ2-4; TRBD2 agrees at 11 bases. The clonotype originates from a human donor in good health. For the CDR3, the DNA is TGTGCCAGCAGTGAATCGAGACTAGCGGGGAAAAACATTCAGTACTTC. Translated: CASSESRLAGKNIQYF.